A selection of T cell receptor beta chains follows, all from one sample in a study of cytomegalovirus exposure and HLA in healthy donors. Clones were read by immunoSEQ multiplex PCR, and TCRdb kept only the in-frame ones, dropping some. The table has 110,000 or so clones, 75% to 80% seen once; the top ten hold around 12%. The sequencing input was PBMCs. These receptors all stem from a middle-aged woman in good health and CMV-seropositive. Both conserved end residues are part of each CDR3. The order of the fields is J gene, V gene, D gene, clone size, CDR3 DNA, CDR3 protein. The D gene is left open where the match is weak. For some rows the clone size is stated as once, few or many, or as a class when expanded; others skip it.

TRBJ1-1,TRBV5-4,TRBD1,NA,TGTGCCAGCAGCTCGGGAAATGACCAGGGGGAGTCTGAAGCTTTCTTT,CASSSGNDQGESEAFF
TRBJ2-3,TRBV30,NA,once,TGTGCCTGGAGTGTCCAAACAGATACGCAGTATTTT,CAWSVQTDTQYF
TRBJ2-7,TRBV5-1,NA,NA,TGCGCCAGCAGCTTGGTTGGAGGGGATCTCTACGAGCAGTACTTC,CASSLVGGDLYEQYF
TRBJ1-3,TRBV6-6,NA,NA,TGTGCCAGCAGTTCCACTCAACAGCGAAACACCATATATTTT,CASSSTQQRNTIYF
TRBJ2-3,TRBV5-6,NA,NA,TGTGCCAGCAGCTTGGTGGGACTCCTGGATGGCACAGATACGCAGTATTTT,CASSLVGLLDGTDTQYF
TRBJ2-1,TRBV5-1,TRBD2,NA,TGCGCCAGCAGCCTGGGACTAGTGAACAATGAGCAGTTCTTC,CASSLGLVNNEQFF
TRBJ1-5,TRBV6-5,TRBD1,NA,TGTGCCAGCAGTTACTCGACAGGGGATCAGCCCCAGCATTTT,CASSYSTGDQPQHF
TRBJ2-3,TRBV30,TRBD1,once,TGTGCCTGGAAAAGACAGGGGAACACAGATACGCAGTATTTT,CAWKRQGNTDTQYF
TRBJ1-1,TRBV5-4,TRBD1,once,TGTGCCAGCAGCTTGCCGGGACAGGGTCGGACTGAAGCTTTCTTT,CASSLPGQGRTEAFF
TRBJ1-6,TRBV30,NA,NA,TGTGCCTGGAGTGTGTCAAGGGGTTCACCCCTCCACTTT,CAWSVSRGSPLHF
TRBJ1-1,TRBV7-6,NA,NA,TGTGCCAGCAGCTTAGGAGGCTCCCATTTCATGAACACTGAAGCTTTCTTT,CASSLGGSHFMNTEAFF
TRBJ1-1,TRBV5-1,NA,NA,TGCGCCAGCGAGGATCCCCCTAACACTGAAGCTTTCTTT,CASEDPPNTEAFF
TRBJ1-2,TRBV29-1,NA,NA,TGCAGCGCCCTCCCCGGGACACTCTCCGCGGATGGCTACACCTTC,CSALPGTLSADGYTF
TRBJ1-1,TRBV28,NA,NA,TGTGCCAGCAGTTTCCCGGGGACTGAAGCTTTCTTT,CASSFPGTEAFF
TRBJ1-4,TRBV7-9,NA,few,TGTGCCAGCAGCTTCCACAGGGTGGCGGCCGGCGAAAAACTGTTTTTT,CASSFHRVAAGEKLFF
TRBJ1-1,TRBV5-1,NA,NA,TGCGCCAGCAGCTCCATACCCTCAGGAGGGAACACTGAAGCTTTCTTT,CASSSIPSGGNTEAFF
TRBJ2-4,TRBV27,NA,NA,TGTGCCAGCAGTTTAGGGAGTGTCCACATTCAGTACTTC,CASSLGSVHIQYF
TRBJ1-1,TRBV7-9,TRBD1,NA,TGTGCCAGCAGCTACCAACAGGGGGCCGCTGAAGCTTTCTTT,CASSYQQGAAEAFF
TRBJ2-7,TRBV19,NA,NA,TGTGCCAGTAGTATGACGGGGGACGAGCAGTACTTC,CASSMTGDEQYF
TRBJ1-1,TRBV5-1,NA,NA,TGCGCCAGCAGCTTGTGGCCAATTGAGAACACTGAAGCTTTCTTT,CASSLWPIENTEAFF